The present entry profiles one T cell receptor (beta chain) with its context. The antigen remains unidentified. This CDR3 comprises 18 residues. PCR employed 60 Vbeta and 13 Jbeta primers. Method: immunoSEQ multiplex PCR; TCRdb's copy keeps in-frame clones and lacks some. Of 130,000 or so clones in the sample, 8% to 9.5% were seen once. This sample stems from a study of cytomegalovirus exposure and HLA in healthy donors. Study-wide findings and caveats: Despite most TCR sequences being rare, some public TCRs occurred in many donors. Presence/absence analyses assumed roughly uniform sequencing depth across donors.

This chain links TRBV21-1 with TRBJ1-4; TRBD1, the D gene given by the table, was not confirmed from the DNA. TRBV21-1 is reported as a pseudogene. Sequencing used PBMCs. The TCR comes from a man aged 40-50 years in good health and CMV-seronegative. The CDR3 region is CASSNPHCSTATNEKLFF. The CDR3 coding sequence is TGTGCCAGCAGCAACCCCCACTGCTCGACAGCAACTAATGAAAAACTGTTTTTT.